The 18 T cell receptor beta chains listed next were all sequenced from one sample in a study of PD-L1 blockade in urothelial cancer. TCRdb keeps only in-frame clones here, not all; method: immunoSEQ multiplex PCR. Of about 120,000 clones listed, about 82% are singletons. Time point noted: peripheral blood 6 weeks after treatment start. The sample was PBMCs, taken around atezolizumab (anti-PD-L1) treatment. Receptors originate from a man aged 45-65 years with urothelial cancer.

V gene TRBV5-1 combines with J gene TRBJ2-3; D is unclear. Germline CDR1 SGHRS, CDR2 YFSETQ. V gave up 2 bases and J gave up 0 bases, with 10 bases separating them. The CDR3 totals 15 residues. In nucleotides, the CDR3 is TGCGCCAGCAGCTTCTCTACCCGGAGCACAGATACGCAGTATTTT. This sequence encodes CASSFSTRSTDTQYF.

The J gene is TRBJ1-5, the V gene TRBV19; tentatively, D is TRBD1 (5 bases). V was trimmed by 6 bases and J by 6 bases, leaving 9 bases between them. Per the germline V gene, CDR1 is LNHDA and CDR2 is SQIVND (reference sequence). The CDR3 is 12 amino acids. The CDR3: CASREGTQPQHF. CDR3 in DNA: TGTGCCAGTAGGGAGGGGACTCAGCCCCAGCATTTT.

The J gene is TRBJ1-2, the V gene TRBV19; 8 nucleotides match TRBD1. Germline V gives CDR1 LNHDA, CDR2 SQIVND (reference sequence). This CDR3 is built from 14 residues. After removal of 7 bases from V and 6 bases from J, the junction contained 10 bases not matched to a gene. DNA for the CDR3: TGTGCCAGTACAGGACAGGGACTTTATGATGGCTACACCTTC. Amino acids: CASTGQGLYDGYTF.

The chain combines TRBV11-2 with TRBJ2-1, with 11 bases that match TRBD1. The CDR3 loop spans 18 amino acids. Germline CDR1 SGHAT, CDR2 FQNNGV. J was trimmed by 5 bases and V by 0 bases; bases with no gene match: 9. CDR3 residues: CASSLDWTGGMRDNEQFF. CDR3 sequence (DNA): TGTGCCAGCAGCTTAGATTGGACAGGGGGCATGAGAGACAATGAGCAGTTCTTC.

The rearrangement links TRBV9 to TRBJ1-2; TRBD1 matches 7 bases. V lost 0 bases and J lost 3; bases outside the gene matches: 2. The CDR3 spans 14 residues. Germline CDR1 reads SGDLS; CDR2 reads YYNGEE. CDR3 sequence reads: CASSVEGADYGYTF. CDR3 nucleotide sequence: TGTGCCAGCAGCGTAGAGGGGGCGGACTATGGCTACACCTTC.

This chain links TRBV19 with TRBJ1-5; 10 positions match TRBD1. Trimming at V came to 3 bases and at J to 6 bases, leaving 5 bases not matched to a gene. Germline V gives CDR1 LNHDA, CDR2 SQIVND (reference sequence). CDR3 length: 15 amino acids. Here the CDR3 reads CASSMRQGAVQPQHF. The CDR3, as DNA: TGTGCCAGTAGTATGCGACAGGGGGCAGTTCAGCCCCAGCATTTT. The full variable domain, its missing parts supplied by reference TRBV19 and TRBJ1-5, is DGGITQSPKYLFRKEGQNVTLSCEQNLNHDAMYWYRQDPGQGLRLIYYSQIVNDFQKGDIAEGYSVSREKKESFPLTVTSAQKNPTAFYLCASSMRQGAVQPQHFGDGTRLSIL.

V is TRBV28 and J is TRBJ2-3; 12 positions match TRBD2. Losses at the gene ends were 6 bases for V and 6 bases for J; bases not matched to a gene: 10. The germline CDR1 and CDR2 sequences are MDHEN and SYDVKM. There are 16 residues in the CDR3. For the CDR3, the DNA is TGTGCCAGCAGAGAAACCGGGACTAGCGGGTGGGATACGCAGTATTTT. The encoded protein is CASRETGTSGWDTQYF.

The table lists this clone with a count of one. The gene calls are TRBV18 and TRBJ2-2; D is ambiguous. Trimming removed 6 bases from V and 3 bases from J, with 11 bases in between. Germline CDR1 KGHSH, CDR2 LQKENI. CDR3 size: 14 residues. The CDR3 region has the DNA TGTGCCAGCTCGCCCTCGGGTGACACCGGGGAGCTGTTTTTT. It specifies CASSPSGDTGELFF.

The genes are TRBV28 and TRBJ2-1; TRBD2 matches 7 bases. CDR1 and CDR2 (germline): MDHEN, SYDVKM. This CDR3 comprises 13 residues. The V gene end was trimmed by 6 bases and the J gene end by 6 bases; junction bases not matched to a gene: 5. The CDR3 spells CASSLGGVNEQFF. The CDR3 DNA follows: TGTGCCAGCAGCCTGGGAGGGGTCAATGAGCAGTTCTTC.

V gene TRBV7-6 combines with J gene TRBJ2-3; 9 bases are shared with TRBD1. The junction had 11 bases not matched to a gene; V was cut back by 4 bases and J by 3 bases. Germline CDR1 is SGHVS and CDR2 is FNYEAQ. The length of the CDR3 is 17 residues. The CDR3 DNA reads TGTGCCAGCAGCTCCCCTGGGGGGACAGGGCGGACAGATACGCAGTATTTT. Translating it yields CASSSPGGTGRTDTQYF.

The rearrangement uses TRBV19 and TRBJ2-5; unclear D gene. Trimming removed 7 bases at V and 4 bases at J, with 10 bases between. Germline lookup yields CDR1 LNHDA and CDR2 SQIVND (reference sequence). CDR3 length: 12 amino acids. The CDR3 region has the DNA TGTGCCAGTAAGGCTAGTGGAGAGACCCAGTACTTC. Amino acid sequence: CASKASGETQYF.

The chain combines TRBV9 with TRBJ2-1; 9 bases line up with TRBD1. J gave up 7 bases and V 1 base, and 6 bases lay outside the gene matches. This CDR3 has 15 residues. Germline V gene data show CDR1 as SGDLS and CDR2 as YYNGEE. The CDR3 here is CASSVQGDRGNEQFF. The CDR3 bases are TGTGCCAGCAGCGTACAAGGAGACAGGGGGAATGAGCAGTTCTTC. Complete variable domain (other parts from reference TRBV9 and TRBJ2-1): DSGVTQTPKHLITATGQRVTLRCSPRSGDLSVYWYQQSLDQGLQFLIQYYNGEERAKGNILERFSAQQFPDLHSELNLSSLELGDSALYFCASSVQGDRGNEQFFGPGTRLTVL.

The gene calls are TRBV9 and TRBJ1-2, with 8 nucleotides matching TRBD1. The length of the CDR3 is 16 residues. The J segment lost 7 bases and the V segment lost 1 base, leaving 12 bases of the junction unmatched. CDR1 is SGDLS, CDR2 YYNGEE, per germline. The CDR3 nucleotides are TGTGCCAGCAGCGTAACGGAAGGTCAGGGGGCAGTTGGCTACACCTTC. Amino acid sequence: CASSVTEGQGAVGYTF. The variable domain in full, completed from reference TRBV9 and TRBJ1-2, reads DSGVTQTPKHLITATGQRVTLRCSPRSGDLSVYWYQQSLDQGLQFLIQYYNGEERAKGNILERFSAQQFPDLHSELNLSSLELGDSALYFCASSVTEGQGAVGYTFGSGTRLTVV.

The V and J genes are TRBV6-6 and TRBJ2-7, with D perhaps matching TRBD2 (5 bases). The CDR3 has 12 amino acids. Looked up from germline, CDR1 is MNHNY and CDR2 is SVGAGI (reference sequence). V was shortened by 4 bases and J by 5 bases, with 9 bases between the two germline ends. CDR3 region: CASSSDFNEQYF. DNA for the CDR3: TGTGCCAGCAGTTCGGACTTTAACGAGCAGTACTTC.

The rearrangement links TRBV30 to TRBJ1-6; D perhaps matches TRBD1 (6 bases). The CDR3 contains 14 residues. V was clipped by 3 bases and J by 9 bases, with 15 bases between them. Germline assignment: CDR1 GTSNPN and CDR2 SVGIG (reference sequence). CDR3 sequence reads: CAWSSDSGISPLHF. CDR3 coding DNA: TGTGCCTGGAGCTCGGACAGCGGAATTTCACCCCTCCACTTT.

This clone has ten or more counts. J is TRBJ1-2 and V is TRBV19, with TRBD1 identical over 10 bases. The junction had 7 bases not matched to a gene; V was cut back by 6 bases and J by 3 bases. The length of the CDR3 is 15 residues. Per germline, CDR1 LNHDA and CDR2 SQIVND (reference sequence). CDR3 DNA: TGTGCCAGTAGGTCCAGACAGGGGGCGGACTATGGCTACACCTTC. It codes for CASRSRQGADYGYTF. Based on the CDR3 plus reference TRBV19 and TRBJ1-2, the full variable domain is DGGITQSPKYLFRKEGQNVTLSCEQNLNHDAMYWYRQDPGQGLRLIYYSQIVNDFQKGDIAEGYSVSREKKESFPLTVTSAQKNPTAFYLCASRSRQGADYGYTFGSGTRLTVV.

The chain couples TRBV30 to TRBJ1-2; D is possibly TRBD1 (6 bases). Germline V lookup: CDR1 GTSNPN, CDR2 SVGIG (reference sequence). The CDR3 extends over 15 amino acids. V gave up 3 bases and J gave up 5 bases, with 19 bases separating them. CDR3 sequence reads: CAWSPAAGTPYGYTF. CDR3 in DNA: TGTGCCTGGAGCCCGGCGGCCGGGACACCGTATGGCTACACCTTC.

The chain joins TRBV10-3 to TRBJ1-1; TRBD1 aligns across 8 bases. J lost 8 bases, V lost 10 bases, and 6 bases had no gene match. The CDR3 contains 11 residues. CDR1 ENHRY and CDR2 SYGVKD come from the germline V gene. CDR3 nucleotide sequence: TGTGCCAGCAGATGGGACAGGGAAGCTTTCTTT. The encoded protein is CASRWDREAFF.